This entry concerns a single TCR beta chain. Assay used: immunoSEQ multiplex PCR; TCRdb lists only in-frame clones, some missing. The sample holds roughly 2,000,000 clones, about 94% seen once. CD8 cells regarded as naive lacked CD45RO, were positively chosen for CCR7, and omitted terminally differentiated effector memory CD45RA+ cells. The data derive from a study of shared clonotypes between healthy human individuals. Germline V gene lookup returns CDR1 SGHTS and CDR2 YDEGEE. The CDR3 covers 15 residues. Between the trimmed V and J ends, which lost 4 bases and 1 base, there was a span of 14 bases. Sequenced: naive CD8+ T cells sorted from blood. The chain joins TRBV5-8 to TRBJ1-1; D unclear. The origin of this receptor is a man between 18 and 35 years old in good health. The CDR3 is CASSLRASRNTEAFF. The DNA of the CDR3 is TGTGCCAGCAGCCTTAGGGCTTCGAGGAACACTGAAGCTTTCTTT.